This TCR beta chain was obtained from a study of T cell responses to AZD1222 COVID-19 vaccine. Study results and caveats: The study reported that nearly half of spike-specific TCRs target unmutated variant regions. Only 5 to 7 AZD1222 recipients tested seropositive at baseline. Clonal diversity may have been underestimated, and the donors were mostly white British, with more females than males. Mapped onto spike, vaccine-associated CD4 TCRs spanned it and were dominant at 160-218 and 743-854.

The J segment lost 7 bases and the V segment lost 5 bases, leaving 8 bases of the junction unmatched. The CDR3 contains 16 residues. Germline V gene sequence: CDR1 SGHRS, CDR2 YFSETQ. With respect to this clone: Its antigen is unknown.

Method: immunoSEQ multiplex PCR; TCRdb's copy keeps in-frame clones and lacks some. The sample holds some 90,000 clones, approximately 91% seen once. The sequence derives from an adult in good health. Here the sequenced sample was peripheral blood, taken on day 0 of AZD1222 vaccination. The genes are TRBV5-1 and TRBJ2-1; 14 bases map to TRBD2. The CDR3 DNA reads TGCGCCAGCAGTTCGACTAGCGGGGGGGCCAGGAATGAGCAGTTCTTC. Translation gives CASSSTSGGARNEQFF.